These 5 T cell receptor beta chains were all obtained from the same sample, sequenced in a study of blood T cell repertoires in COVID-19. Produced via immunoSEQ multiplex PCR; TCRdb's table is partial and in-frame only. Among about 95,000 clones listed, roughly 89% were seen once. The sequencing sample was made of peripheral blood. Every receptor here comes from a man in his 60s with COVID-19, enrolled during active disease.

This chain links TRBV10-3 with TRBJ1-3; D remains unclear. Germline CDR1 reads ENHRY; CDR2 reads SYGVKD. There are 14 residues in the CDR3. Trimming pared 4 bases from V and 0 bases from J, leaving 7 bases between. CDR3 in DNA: TGTGCCATCAGTGGTAGCTACTCTGGAAACACCATATATTTT. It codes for CAISGSYSGNTIYF.

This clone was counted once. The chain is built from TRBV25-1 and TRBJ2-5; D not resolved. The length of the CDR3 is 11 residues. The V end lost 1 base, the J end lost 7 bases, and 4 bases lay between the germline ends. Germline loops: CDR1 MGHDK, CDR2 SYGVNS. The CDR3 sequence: CASSESRTQYF. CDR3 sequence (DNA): TGTGCCAGCAGTGAATCCCGGACCCAGTACTTC.

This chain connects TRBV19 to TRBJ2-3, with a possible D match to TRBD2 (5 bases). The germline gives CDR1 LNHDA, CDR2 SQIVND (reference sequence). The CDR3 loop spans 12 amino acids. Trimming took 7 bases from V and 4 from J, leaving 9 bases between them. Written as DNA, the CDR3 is TGTGCCAGTAACGGGGATTCAGATACGCAGTATTTT. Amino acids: CASNGDSDTQYF.

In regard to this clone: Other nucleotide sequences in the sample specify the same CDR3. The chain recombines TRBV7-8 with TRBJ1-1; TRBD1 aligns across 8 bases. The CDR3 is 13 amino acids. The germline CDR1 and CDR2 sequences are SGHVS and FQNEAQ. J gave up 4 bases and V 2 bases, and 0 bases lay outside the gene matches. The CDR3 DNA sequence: TGTGCCAGCAGCTTAACAGGGGGCACTGAAGCTTTCTTT. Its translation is CASSLTGGTEAFF. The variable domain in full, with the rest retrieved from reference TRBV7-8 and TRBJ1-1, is GAGVSQSPRYKVAKRGQDVALRCDPISGHVSLFWYQQALGQGPEFLTYFQNEAQLDKSGLPSDRFFAERPEGSVSTLKIQRTQQEDSAVYLCASSLTGGTEAFFGQGTRLTVV.

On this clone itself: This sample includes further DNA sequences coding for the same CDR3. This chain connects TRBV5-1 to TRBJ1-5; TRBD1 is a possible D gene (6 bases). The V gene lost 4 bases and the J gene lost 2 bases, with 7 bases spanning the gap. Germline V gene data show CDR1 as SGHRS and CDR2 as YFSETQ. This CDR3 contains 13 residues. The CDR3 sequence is CASSRTGNQPQHF. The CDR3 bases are TGCGCCAGCAGCCGGACAGGCAATCAGCCCCAGCATTTT.